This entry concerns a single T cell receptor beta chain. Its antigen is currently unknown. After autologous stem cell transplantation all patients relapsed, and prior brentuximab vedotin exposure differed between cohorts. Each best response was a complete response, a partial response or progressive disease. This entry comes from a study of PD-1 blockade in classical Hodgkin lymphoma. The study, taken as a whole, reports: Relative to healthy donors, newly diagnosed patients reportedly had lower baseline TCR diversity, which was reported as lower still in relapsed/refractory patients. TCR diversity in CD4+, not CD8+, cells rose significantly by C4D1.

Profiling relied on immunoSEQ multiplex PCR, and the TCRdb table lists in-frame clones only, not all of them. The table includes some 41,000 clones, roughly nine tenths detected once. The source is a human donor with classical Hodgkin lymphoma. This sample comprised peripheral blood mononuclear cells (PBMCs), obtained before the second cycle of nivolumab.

The CDR3 loop reads CASSYLAGGTQYF. CDR3 bases: TGTGCCAGCAGTTATCTAGCGGGGGGTACGCAGTATTTT. The V gene is TRBV27, the J gene TRBJ2-3; the match to TRBD2 covers 11 bases. V shed 4 bases and J 8 bases; nucleotides not matched to a gene: 2. This CDR3 contains 13 residues. Germline-derived CDR1 and CDR2 are MNHEY and SMNVEV (reference sequence).